This T cell receptor beta chain is drawn from a study of post-analysis software for immune sequencing data. Across the study: Relapsing-remitting, secondary progressive and progressive-relapsing forms of multiple sclerosis all featured among disease courses. Findings and caveats of the study: Controls had significantly higher normalized Chao1 diversity than multiple sclerosis patients. In patients, about five TRBV segments were more frequent than in controls, with TRBV5-6, TRBV5-1 and TRBV20-1 among them. Pronounced co-clustering by F measure was evident among identically batched samples.

Concerning this clonotype: Antigen specificity is unknown.

cDNA libraries of TCR beta carried unique molecular identifiers. T cells numbering roughly 0.95 to 11 million gave rise to some 500,000 cDNA molecules. TCRdb re-analysed the PCR reads in MiXCR, keeping a single row per CDR3 protein. Here the sample spans a few hundred thousand distinct CDR3 sequences, approximately 45% being singletons. Germline loops: CDR1 LGHDT, CDR2 YNNKEL (reference sequence). The germline V and J ends were trimmed by 0 bases and 8 bases, with 16 bases remaining between them. The CDR3 runs 15 residues. The clonotype comes from a girl aged 10-17 years with multiple sclerosis. Sample: blood. This chain connects TRBV3-1 to TRBJ1-2; D ambiguous. CDR3 in amino acids: CASSQDTTPARGYTF. As DNA, the CDR3 is TGTGCCAGCAGCCAAGATACGACTCCGGCAAGAGGCTACACCTTC. Combining the CDR3 with reference TRBV3-1 and TRBJ1-2 gives the whole variable domain DTAVSQTPKYLVTQMGNDKSIKCEQNLGHDTMYWYKQDSKKFLKIMFSYNNKELIINETVPNRFSPKSPDKAHLNLHINSLELGDSAVYFCASSQDTTPARGYTFGSGTRLTVV.